This TCR beta chain appears in the sequencing data of a study of PD-1 blockade in classical Hodgkin lymphoma. The overall study: Treatment was intravenous nivolumab, 3 mg/kg every 2 weeks, until progression.

Worth noting for this clone: Its antigen is undetermined.

Clones were sequenced by immunoSEQ multiplex PCR, and TCRdb holds only the in-frame ones, with some missing. The sample yields 50,000 to 65,000 clones, approximately 90% seen once. The study's findings and limits: Reported findings placed baseline TCR diversity lower in newly diagnosed patients (compared with healthy donors). Baseline diversity resembling that of newly diagnosed patients was seen in complete responders.

All the patients suffered relapse after autologous stem cell transplantation, and brentuximab vedotin exposure differed. Best responses were complete response, partial response or progressive disease. The CDR3 is 17 amino acids. Germline values: CDR1 SEHNR, CDR2 FQNEAQ (reference sequence). Trimming left V 5 bases short and J 0 bases short, with 19 bases between. The sequenced sample was peripheral blood mononuclear cells (PBMCs), obtained before the second cycle of nivolumab. V and J are TRBV7-9 and TRBJ1-2, with a weak D call TRBD1 (6 bases). This receptor was taken from a human donor with classical Hodgkin lymphoma. This CDR3 is CASSQGPGEGPNYGYTF. The CDR3 bases are TGTGCCAGCAGCCAGGGGCCAGGGGAAGGGCCTAACTATGGCTACACCTTC. Combining the CDR3 with reference TRBV7-9 and TRBJ1-2 gives the whole variable domain DTGVSQNPRHKITKRGQNVTFRCDPISEHNRLYWYRQTLGQGPEFLTYFQNEAQLEKSRLLSDRFSAERPKGSFSTLEIQRTEQGDSAMYLCASSQGPGEGPNYGYTFGSGTRLTVV.